A selection of T cell receptor beta chains follows, all from one sample in a study of a mutant IDH1 vaccine in newly diagnosed glioma. The assay was immunoSEQ multiplex PCR, and TCRdb's table has in-frame clones only and misses some. The sample records tens of thousands of clones, 60% to 85% being singletons. Antigens of these TCRs are unknown. The material was PBMCs, obtained from a glioma patient whose treatment included an IDH1 peptide vaccine. The source is a man in his forties with glioma. Each CDR3 is given without its conserved first and last residue.

v_gene: TRBV6-1; j_gene: TRBJ1-5; CDR3aa: ASSGQGLNQPQH
v_gene: TRBV5-1; j_gene: TRBJ2-1; CDR3aa: ASSLEPNNEQF
v_gene: TRBV27; j_gene: TRBJ1-2; CDR3aa: ASSFQGYESVYT
v_gene: TRBV7-8; j_gene: TRBJ2-1; CDR3aa: ASSYSSYNEQF
v_gene: TRBV5-5; j_gene: TRBJ1-5; CDR3aa: ASSLRGISNQPQH
v_gene: TRBV6-5; j_gene: TRBJ1-5; CDR3aa: ASRGGVNQPQH
v_gene: TRBV19; j_gene: TRBJ1-1; CDR3aa: ASSRQMNTEAF
v_gene: TRBV19; j_gene: TRBJ1-4; CDR3aa: ASSGRVDGNEKLF
v_gene: TRBV5-1; j_gene: TRBJ1-1; CDR3aa: ASSRQGANTEAF
v_gene: TRBV6-4; j_gene: TRBJ2-3; CDR3aa: ASSDGQGPTDTQY
v_gene: TRBV7-8; j_gene: TRBJ2-2; CDR3aa: ASSLATTQSGELF
v_gene: TRBV11-3; j_gene: TRBJ2-2; CDR3aa: ASSLGRNTGELF
v_gene: TRBV10-2; j_gene: TRBJ2-2; CDR3aa: ASSPHLSGSRTGELF
v_gene: TRBV6-6; j_gene: TRBJ1-2; CDR3aa: ASSYHPGEEDGYT
v_gene: TRBV7-2; j_gene: TRBJ1-5; CDR3aa: ASSRDNQPQH
v_gene: TRBV28; j_gene: TRBJ1-2; CDR3aa: ASSLIRGGYT
v_gene: TRBV7-8; j_gene: TRBJ2-7; CDR3aa: ASSLDLAVLGEQY
v_gene: TRBV11-2; j_gene: TRBJ2-2; CDR3aa: ASSLQDRGPRGGELF
v_gene: TRBV27; j_gene: TRBJ1-1; CDR3aa: ASSSARGRMNTEAF
v_gene: TRBV6-1; j_gene: TRBJ1-1; CDR3aa: ASRRQGINTEAF
v_gene: TRBV19; j_gene: TRBJ2-1; CDR3aa: ASSPEVGGRREQF
v_gene: TRBV5-1; j_gene: TRBJ1-1; CDR3aa: ASSWGQGGNTEAF
v_gene: TRBV6-5; j_gene: TRBJ2-1; CDR3aa: ASSYDSGRGNEQF
v_gene: TRBV29-1; j_gene: TRBJ1-2; CDR3aa: SVETLTEAYGYT
v_gene: TRBV11-2; j_gene: TRBJ2-2; CDR3aa: ASSYSGLENTGELF
v_gene: TRBV18; j_gene: TRBJ1-2; CDR3aa: ASSPQGGLDYGYT